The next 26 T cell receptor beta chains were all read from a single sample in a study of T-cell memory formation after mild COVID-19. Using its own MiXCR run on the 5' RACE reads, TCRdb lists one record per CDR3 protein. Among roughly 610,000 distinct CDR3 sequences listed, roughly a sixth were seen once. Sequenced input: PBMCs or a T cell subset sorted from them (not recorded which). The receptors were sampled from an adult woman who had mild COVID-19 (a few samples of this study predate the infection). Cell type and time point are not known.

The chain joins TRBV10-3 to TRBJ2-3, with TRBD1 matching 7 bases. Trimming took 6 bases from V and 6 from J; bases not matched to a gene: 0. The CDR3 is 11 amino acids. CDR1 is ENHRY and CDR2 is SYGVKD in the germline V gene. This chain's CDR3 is CAISRGDTQYF. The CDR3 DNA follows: TGTGCCATCAGCAGGGGGGATACGCAGTATTTT.

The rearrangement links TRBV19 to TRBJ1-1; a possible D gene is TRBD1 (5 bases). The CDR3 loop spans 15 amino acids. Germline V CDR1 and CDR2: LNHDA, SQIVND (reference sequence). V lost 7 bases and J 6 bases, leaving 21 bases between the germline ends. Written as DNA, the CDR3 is TGTGCCAGTAAGAAGGCAGCCGGGGGGATGGCTGAAGCTTTCTTT. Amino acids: CASKKAAGGMAEAFF. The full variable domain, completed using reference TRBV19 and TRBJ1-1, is DGGITQSPKYLFRKEGQNVTLSCEQNLNHDAMYWYRQDPGQGLRLIYYSQIVNDFQKGDIAEGYSVSREKKESFPLTVTSAQKNPTAFYLCASKKAAGGMAEAFFGQGTRLTVV.

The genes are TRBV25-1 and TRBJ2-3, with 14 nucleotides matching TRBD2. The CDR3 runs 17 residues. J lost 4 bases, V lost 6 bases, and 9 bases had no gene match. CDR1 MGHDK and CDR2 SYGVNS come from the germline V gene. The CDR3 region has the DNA TGTGCCAGCAGCGCGGGACTAGCGGGAGAGGGGCCAGATACGCAGTATTTT. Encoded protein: CASSAGLAGEGPDTQYF.

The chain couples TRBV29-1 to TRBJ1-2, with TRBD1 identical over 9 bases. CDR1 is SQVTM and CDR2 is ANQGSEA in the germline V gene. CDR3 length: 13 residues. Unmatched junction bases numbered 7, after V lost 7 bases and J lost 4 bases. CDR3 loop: CSALTGGTYGYTF. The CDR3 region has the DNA TGCAGCGCTCTGACAGGGGGGACCTATGGCTACACCTTC.

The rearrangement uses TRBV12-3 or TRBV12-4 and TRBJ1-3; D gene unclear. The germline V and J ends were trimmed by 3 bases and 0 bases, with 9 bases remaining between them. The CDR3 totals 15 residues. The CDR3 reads CASSLAVYSGNTIYF. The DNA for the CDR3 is TGTGCCAGCAGTTTGGCAGTGTACTCTGGAAACACCATATATTTT.

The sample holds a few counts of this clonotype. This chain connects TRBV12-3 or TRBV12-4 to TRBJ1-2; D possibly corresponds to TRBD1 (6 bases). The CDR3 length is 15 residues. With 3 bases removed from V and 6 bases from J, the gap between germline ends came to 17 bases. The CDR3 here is CASSFSQGGRNGYTF. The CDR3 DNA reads TGTGCCAGCAGTTTTTCACAGGGTGGAAGGAATGGCTACACCTTC.

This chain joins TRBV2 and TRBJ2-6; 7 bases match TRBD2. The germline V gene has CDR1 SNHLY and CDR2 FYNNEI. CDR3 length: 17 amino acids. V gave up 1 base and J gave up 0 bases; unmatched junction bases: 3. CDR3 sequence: CASSEGAGDSGANVLTF. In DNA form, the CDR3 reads TGTGCCAGCAGTGAAGGCGCGGGAGACTCTGGGGCCAACGTCCTGACTTTC.

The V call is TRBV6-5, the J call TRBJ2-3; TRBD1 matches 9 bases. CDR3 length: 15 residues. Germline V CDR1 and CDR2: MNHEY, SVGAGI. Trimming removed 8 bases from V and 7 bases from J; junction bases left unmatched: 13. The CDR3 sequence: CASSDRGVLKYTQYF. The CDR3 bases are TGTGCCAGCTCCGACAGGGGGGTTCTTAAGTATACGCAGTATTTT.

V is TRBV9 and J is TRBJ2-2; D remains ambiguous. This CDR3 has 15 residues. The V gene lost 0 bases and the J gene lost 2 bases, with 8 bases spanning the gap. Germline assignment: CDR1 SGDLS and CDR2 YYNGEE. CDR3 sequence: CASSVAGHNTGELFF. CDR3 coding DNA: TGTGCCAGCAGCGTAGCTGGGCACAACACCGGGGAGCTGTTTTTT.

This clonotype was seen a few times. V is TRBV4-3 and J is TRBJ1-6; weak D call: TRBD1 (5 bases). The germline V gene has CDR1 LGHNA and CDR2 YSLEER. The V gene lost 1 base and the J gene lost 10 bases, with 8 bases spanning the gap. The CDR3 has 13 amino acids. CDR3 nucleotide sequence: TGCGCCAGCAGCCAAGCGGGGGACTCACCCCTCCACTTT. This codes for CASSQAGDSPLHF.

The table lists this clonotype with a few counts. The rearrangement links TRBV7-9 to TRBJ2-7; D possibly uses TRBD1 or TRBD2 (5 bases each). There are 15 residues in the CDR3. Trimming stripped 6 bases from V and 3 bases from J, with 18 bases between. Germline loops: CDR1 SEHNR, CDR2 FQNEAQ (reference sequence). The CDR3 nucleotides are TGTGCCAGCAGTTCTATACAGGACGGACTCTACGAGCAGTACTTC. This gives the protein CASSSIQDGLYEQYF.

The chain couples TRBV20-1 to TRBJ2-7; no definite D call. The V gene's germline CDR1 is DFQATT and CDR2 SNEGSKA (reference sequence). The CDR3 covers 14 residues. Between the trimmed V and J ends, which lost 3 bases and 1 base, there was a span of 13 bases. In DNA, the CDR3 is TGCAGTGCTAGTCCGGCCGCTCGTTCCTACGAGCAGTACTTC. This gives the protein CSASPAARSYEQYF.

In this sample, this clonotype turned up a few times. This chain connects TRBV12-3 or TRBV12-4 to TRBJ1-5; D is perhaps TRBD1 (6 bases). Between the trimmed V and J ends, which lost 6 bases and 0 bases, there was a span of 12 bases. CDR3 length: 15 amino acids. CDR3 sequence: CASSDGQFSNQPQHF. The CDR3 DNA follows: TGTGCCAGCAGCGACGGACAGTTTAGCAATCAGCCCCAGCATTTT.

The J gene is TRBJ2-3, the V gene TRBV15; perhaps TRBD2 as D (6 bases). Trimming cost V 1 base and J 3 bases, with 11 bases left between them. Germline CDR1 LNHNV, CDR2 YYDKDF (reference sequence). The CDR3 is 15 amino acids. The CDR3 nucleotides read TGTGCCACCAGCAGAGGGGAGGATCGTACAGATACGCAGTATTTT. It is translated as CATSRGEDRTDTQYF.

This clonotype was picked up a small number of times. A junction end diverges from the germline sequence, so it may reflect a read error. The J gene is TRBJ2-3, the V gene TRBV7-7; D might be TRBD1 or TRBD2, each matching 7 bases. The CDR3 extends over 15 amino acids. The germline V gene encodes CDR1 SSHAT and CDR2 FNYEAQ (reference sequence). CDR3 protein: CASSSGQAGADTQYF. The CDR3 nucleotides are TGTGCTAGCAGCTCCGGACAGGCGGGAGCAGATACGCAGTATTTT.

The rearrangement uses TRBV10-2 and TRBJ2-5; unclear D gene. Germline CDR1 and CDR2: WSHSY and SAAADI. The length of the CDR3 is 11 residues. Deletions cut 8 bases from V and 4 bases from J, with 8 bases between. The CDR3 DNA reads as TGCGCCAGCGGGATACCAGAGACCCAGTACTTC. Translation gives CASGIPETQYF.

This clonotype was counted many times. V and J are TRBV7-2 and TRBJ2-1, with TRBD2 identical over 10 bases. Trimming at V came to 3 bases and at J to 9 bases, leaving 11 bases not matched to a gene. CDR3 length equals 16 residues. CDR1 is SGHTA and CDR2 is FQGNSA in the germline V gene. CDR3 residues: CASSFGLAVPAVEQFF. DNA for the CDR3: TGTGCCAGCAGCTTCGGACTAGCGGTTCCTGCGGTTGAGCAGTTCTTC.

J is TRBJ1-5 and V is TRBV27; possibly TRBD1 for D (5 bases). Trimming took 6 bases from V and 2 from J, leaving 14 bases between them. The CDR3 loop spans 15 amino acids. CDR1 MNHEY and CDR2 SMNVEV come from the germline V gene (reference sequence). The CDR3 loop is CASRAGYMGNQPQHF. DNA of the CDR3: TGTGCCAGCAGGGCAGGGTACATGGGCAATCAGCCCCAGCATTTT.

The CDR3 loop is CASSSGTSGSGRYNEQFF. The CDR3 nucleotides are TGCGCCAGCAGCTCCGGGACTAGCGGGAGTGGTCGGTACAATGAGCAGTTCTTC. The chain combines TRBV5-1 with TRBJ2-1, with 14 bases identical to TRBD2. Germline values: CDR1 SGHRS, CDR2 YFSETQ. V was pared by 3 bases and J by 4 bases, with 9 bases of the junction left unmatched. The CDR3 contains 18 residues.

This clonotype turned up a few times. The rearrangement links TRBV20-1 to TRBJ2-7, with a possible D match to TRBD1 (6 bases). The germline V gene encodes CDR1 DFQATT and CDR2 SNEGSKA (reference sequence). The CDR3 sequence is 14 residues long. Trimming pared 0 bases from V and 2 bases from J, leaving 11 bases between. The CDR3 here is CSARDRRDTYEQYF. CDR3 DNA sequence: TGCAGTGCTAGAGATAGACGGGACACCTACGAGCAGTACTTC.

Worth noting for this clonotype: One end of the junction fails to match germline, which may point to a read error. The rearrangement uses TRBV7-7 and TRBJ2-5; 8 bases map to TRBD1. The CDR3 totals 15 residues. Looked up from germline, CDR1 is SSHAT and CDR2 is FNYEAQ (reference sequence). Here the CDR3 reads CASSSPGTGQETQYF. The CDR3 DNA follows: TGTGCTAGCAGCTCCCCTGGGACAGGCCAAGAGACCCAGTACTTC.

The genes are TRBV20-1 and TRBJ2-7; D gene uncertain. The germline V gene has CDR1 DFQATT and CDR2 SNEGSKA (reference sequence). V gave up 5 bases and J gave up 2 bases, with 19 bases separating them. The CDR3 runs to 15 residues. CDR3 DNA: TGCAGTGCTCAACTTATGGAACGAGGACCCTACGAGCAGTACTTC. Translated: CSAQLMERGPYEQYF.

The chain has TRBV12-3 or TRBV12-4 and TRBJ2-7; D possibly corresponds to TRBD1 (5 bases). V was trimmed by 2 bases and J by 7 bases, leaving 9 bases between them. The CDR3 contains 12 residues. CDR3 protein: CASSLRGSEQYF. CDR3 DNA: TGTGCCAGCAGTTTAAGGGGATCGGAGCAGTACTTC.

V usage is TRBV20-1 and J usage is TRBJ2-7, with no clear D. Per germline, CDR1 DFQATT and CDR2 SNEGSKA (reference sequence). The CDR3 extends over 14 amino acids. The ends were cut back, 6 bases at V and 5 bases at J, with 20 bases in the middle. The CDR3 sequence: CSAPTALGWDEQYF. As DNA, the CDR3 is TGCAGTGCCCCGACGGCGTTGGGATGGGACGAGCAGTACTTC.

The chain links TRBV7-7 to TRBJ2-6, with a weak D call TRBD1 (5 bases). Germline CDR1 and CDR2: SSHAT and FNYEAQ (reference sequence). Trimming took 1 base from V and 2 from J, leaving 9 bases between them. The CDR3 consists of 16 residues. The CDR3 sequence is CASSLGGRAGANVLTF. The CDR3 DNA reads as TGTGCCAGCAGCTTAGGGGGCAGGGCTGGGGCCAACGTCCTGACTTTC.

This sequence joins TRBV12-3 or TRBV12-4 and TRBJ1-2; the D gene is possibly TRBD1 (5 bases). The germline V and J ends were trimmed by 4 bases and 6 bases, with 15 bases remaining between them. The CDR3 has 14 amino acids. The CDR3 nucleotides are TGTGCCAGCAGTTCCATGGGGGAGAGCGATGGCTACACCTTC. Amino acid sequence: CASSSMGESDGYTF.